The clone carrying this TCR beta chain has only one observation. Assay used: immunoSEQ multiplex PCR; TCRdb lists only in-frame clones, some missing. The sample consists of 150,000 to 200,000 clones, more than 65% of them appearing once. This record comes from a study of blood T cell repertoires in COVID-19. Background on the study: Sample material is recorded as cDNA or gDNA derived from T cells, B-cell-depleted T cells, or PBMCs.

Trimming left V 4 bases short and J 5 bases short, with 9 bases between. The CDR3 has 14 amino acids. Per germline, CDR1 SEHNR and CDR2 FQNEAQ (reference sequence). Sequenced material: peripheral blood. The chain links TRBV7-9 to TRBJ1-6, with D tentatively TRBD1 (6 bases). The receptor comes from a woman of 80 years or more with acute or convalescent COVID-19. CDR3 in DNA: TGTGCCAGCAGCTCTGACAGGCATAATTCACCCCTCCACTTT. It translates to CASSSDRHNSPLHF.